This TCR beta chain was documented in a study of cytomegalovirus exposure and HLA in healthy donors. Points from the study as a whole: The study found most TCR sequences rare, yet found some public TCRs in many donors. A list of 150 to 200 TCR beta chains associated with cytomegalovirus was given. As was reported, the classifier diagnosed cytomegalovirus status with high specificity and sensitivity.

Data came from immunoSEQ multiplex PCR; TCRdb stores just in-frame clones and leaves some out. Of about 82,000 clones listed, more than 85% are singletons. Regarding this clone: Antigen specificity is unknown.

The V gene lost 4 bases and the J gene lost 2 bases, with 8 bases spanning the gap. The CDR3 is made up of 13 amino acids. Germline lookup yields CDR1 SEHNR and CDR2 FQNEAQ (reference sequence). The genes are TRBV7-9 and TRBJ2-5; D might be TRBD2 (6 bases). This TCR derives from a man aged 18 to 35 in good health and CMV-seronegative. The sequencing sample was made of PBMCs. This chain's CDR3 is CASSWRGQETQYF. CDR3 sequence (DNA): TGTGCCAGCAGCTGGCGGGGTCAAGAGACCCAGTACTTC.